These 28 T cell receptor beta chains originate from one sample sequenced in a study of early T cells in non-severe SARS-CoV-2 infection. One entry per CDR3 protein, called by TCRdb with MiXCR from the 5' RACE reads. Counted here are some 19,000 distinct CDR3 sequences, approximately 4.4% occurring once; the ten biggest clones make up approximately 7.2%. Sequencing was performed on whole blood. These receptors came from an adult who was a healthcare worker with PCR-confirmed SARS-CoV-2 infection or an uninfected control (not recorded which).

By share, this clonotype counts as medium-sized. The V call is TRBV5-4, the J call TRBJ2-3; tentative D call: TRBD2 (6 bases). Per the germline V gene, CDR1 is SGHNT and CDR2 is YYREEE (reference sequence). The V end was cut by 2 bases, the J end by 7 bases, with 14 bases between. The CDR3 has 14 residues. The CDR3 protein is CASSFSGPRNTQYF. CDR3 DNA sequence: TGTGCCAGCAGCTTTAGCGGCCCTAGGAATACGCAGTATTTT.

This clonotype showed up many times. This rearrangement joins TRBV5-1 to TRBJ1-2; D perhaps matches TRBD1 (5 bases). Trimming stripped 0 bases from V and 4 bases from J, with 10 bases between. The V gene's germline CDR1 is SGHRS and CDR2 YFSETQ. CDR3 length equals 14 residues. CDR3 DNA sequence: TGCGCCAGCAGCTTGGCCATAGGGACCTATGGCTACACCTTC. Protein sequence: CASSLAIGTYGYTF.

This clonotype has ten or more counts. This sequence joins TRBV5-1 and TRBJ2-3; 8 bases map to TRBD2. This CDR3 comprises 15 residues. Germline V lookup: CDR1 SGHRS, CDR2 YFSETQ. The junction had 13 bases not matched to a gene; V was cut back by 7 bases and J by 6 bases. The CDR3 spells CASGPPGTRGDTQYF. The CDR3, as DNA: TGCGCCAGCGGTCCCCCCGGGACTAGGGGCGATACGCAGTATTTT.

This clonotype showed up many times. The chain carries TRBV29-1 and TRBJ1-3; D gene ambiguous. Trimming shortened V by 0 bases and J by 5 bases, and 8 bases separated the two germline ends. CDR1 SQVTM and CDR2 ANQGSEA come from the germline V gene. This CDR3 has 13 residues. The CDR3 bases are TGCAGCGTTGAAGATCGCTCCCGAAACACCATATATTTT. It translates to CSVEDRSRNTIYF.

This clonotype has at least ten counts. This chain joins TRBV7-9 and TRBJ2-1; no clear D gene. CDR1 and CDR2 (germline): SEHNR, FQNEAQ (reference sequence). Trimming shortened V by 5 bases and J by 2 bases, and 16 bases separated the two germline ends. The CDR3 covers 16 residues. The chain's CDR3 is CASSPQGPTPYNEQFF. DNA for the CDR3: TGTGCCAGCAGCCCCCAAGGGCCAACCCCCTACAATGAGCAGTTCTTC.

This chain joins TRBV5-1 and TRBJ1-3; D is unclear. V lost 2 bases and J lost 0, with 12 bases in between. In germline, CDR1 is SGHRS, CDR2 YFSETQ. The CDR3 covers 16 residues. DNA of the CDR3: TGCGCCAGCAGCTTTGGGATCTCCCACTCTGGAAACACCATATATTTT. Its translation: CASSFGISHSGNTIYF.

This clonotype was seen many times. As DNA, the CDR3 is TGTGCCTGGAGTGTACGTAACAGGGAGACCCAGTACTTC. The encoded protein is CAWSVRNRETQYF. V and J are TRBV30 and TRBJ2-5, with a possible D match to TRBD1 (5 bases). There are 13 residues in the CDR3. In germline, CDR1 is GTSNPN, CDR2 SVGIG (reference sequence). V lost 0 bases and J 5 bases, leaving 10 bases between the germline ends. Combining the CDR3 with reference TRBV30 and TRBJ2-5 gives the whole variable domain SQTIHQWPATLVQPVGSPLSLECTVEGTSNPNLYWYRQAAGRGLQLLFYSVGIGQISSEVPQNLSASRPQDRQFILSSKKLLLSDSGFYLCAWSVRNRETQYFGPGTRLLVL.

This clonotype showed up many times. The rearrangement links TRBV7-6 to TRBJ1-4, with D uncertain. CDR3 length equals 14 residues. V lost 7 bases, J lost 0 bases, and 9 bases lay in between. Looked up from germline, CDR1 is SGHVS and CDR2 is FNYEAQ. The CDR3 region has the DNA TGTGCCAGCAAGGACGGTCCAACTAATGAAAAACTGTTTTTT. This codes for CASKDGPTNEKLFF. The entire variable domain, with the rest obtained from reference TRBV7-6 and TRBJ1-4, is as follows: GAGVSQSPRYKVTKRGQDVALRCDPISGHVSLYWYRQALGQGPEFLTYFNYEAQQDKSGLPNDRFSAERPEGSISTLTIQRTEQRDSAMYRCASKDGPTNEKLFFGSGTQLSVL.

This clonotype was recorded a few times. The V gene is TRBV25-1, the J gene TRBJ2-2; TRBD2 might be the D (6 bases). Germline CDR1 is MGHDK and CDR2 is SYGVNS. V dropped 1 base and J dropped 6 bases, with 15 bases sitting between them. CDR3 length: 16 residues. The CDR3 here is CASSEWKGGVPGELFF. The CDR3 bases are TGTGCCAGCAGTGAATGGAAAGGCGGGGTCCCCGGGGAGCTGTTTTTT. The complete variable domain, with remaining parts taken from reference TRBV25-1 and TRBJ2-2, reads EADIYQTPRYLVIGTGKKITLECSQTMGHDKMYWYQQDPGMELHLIHYSYGVNSTEKGDLSSESTVSRIRTEHFPLTLESARPSHTSQYLCASSEWKGGVPGELFFGEGSRLTVL.

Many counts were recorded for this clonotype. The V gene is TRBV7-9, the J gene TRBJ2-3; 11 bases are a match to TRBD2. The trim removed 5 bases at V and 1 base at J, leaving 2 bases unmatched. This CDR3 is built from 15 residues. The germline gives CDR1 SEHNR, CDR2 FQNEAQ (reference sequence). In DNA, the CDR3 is TGTGCCAGCAGCCCACTAGCGGGGGGCACAGATACGCAGTATTTT. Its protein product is CASSPLAGGTDTQYF.

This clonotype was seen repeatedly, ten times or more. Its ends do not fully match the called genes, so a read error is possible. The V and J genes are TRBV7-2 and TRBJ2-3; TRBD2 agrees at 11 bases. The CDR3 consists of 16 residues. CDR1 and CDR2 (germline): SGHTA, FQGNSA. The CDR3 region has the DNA TGTGCCAGCAGCCTAGCCCTAGCGGGGGGAGCAGATACGCAGTATTTT. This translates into CASSLALAGGADTQYF.

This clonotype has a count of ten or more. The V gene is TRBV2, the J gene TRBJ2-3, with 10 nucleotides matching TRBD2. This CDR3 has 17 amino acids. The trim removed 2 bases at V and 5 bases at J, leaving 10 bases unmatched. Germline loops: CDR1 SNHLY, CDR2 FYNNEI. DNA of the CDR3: TGTGCCAGCAGTGAATGGTGGTCTAGCGGGGGTAAAGATACGCAGTATTTT. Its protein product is CASSEWWSSGGKDTQYF.

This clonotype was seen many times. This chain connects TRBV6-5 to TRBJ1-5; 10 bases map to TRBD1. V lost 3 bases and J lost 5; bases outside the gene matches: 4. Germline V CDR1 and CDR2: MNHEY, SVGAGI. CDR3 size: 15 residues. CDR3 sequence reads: CASSYDRGRDQPQHF. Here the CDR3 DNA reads TGTGCCAGCAGTTATGACAGGGGGCGCGATCAGCCCCAGCATTTT.

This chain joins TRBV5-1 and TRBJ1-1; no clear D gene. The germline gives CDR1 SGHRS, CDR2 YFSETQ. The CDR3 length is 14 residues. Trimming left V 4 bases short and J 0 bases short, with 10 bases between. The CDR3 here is CASSPDTLNTEAFF. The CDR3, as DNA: TGCGCCAGCAGCCCTGACACCTTGAACACTGAAGCTTTCTTT. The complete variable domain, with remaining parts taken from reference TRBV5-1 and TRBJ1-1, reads KAGVTQTPRYLIKTRGQQVTLSCSPISGHRSVSWYQQTPGQGLQFLFEYFSETQRNKGNFPGRFSGRQFSNSRSEMNVSTLELGDSALYLCASSPDTLNTEAFFGQGTRLTVV.

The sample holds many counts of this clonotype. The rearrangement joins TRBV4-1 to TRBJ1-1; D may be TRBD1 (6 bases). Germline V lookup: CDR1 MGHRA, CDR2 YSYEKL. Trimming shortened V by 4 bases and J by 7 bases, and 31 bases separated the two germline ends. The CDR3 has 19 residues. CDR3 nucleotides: TGCGCCAGCAGCCCCAGGGAGGCAAGCCGCAGGGGTGGTTATATTGAAGCTTTCTTT. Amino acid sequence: CASSPREASRRGGYIEAFF.

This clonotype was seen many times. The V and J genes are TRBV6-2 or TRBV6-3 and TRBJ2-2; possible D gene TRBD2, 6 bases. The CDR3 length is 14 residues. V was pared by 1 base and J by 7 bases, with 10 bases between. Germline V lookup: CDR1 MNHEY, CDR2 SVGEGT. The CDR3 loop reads CASSYLREVGELFF. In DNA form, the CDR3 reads TGTGCCAGCAGTTACTTGAGGGAGGTCGGGGAGCTGTTTTTT.

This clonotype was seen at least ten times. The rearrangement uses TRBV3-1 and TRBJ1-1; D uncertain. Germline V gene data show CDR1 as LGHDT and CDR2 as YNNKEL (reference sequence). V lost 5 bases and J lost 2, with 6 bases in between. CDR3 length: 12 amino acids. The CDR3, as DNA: TGTGCCAGCAGCTATACAAACACTGAAGCTTTCTTT. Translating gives CASSYTNTEAFF. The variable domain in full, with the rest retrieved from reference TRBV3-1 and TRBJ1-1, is DTAVSQTPKYLVTQMGNDKSIKCEQNLGHDTMYWYKQDSKKFLKIMFSYNNKELIINETVPNRFSPKSPDKAHLNLHINSLELGDSAVYFCASSYTNTEAFFGQGTRLTVV.

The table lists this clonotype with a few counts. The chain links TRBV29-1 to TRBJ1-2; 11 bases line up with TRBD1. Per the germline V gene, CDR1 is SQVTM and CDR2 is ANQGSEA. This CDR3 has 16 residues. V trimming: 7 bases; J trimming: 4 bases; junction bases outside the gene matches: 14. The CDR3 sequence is CSAKTGTGGRIYGYTF. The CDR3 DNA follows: TGCAGCGCCAAAACCGGGACAGGGGGGAGAATCTATGGCTACACCTTC.

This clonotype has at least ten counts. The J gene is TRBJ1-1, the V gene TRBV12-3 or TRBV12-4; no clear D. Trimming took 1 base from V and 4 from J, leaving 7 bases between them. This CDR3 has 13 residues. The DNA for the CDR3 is TGTGCCAGCAGTTTAGGCGAATTCACTGAAGCTTTCTTT. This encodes CASSLGEFTEAFF.

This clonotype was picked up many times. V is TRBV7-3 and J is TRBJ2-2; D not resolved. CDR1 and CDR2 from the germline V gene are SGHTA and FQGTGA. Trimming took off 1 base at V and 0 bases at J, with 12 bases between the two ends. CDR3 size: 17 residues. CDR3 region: CASSLSNTAPNTGELFF. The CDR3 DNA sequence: TGTGCCAGCAGCTTAAGCAACACAGCACCGAACACCGGGGAGCTGTTTTTT.

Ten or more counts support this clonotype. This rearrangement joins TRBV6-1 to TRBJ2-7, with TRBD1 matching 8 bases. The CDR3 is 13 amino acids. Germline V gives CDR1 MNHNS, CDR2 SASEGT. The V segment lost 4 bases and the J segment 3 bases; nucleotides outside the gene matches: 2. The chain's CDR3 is CASSGRGLYEQYF. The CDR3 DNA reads TGTGCCAGCAGTGGCAGGGGGCTCTACGAGCAGTACTTC.

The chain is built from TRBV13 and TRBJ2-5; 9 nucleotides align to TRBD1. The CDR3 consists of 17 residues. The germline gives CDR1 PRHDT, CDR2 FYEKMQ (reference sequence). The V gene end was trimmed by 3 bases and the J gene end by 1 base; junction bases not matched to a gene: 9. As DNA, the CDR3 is TGTGCCAGCAGCTTCTCCGGGACAGGGTTCTTCCAAGAGACCCAGTACTTC. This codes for CASSFSGTGFFQETQYF.

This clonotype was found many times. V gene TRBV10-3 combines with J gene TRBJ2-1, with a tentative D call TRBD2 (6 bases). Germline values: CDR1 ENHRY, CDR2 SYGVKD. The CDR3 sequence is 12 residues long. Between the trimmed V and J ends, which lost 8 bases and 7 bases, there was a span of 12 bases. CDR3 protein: CAIQVGGNEQFF. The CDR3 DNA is TGTGCCATCCAGGTTGGAGGGAATGAGCAGTTCTTC.

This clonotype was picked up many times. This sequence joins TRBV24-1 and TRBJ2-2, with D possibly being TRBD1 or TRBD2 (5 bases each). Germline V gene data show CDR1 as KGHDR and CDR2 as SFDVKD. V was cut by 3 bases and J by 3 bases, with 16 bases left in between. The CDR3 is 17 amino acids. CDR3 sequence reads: CATSDGDLHADTGELFF. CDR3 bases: TGTGCCACCAGTGATGGGGACCTTCATGCCGACACCGGGGAGCTGTTTTTT.

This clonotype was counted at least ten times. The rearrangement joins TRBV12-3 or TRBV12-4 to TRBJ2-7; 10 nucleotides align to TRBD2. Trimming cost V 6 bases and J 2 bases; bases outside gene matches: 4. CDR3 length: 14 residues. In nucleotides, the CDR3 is TGTGCCAGCAGGAGGACTAGCGGCACCTACGAGCAGTACTTC. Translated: CASRRTSGTYEQYF.

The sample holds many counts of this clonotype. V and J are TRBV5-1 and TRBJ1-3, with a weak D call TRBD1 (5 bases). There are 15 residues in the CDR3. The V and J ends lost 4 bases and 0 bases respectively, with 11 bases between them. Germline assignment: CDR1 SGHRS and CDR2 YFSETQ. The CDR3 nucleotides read TGCGCCAGCAGCCAACAGGAACTCTCTGGAAACACCATATATTTT. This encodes CASSQQELSGNTIYF.

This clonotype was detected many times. The DNA for the CDR3 is TGCAGCGTTGACGAGAGCACAGATACGCAGTATTTT. This translates into CSVDESTDTQYF. The chain uses TRBV29-1 and TRBJ2-3; no firm D call. Trimming left V 3 bases short and J 0 bases short, with 4 bases between. CDR3 length: 12 residues. CDR1 and CDR2 from the germline V gene are SQVTM and ANQGSEA.

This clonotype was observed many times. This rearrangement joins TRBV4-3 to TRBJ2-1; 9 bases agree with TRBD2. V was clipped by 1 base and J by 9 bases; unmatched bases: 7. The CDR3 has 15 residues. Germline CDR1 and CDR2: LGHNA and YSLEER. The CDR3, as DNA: TGCGCCAGCAGCCAAGCCCGCGGGGGGGCCGGTGAGCAGTTCTTC. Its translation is CASSQARGGAGEQFF.